This T cell receptor (beta chain) was recovered during a study of blood T cell repertoires in COVID-19. Study summary: Specimens from acute and convalescent COVID-19 originated in the United States, Italy and Spain.

Trimming took 5 bases from V and 5 from J; bases not matched to a gene: 14. The length of the CDR3 is 17 residues. In germline, CDR1 is MNHEY, CDR2 SMNVEV (reference sequence). How the authors handled the data: The assay estimated nucleated cells by amplifying reference gene primers. TCRdb's table, derived via immunoSEQ multiplex PCR, lists solely in-frame clones and lacks some. From that table come the V and J calls and clone size; the DNA was used to work out D and trimming. Among tens of thousands of clones listed, 76% were seen once. The source is an elderly man with acute or convalescent COVID-19. Sequences were obtained from peripheral blood. The chain combines TRBV27 with TRBJ2-7; 11 bases line up with TRBD2. The CDR3 spells CASSPPPGLAGGHEQYF. CDR3 DNA sequence: TGTGCCAGCAGTCCCCCCCCGGGTCTAGCGGGAGGCCACGAGCAGTACTTC.